This note documents a single TCR beta chain sequence. The ends lost 0 bases at V and 7 bases at J; junction bases unmatched: 1. This CDR3 contains 14 residues. From germline, CDR1 is LGHDT and CDR2 YNNKEL (reference sequence). The source of the sample is a study of blood T cell repertoires in COVID-19. Looking at the study overall: Samples taken during acute and convalescent COVID-19 were collected in the United States, Italy and Spain. Sources were T cells, B-cell-depleted T cells, or PBMCs; the material itself was cDNA or gDNA.

Participant ages covered roughly 18 to 89 years across 20 to 30 US areas. Which cohort a participant joined came from the clinical history participants gave. The table came from immunoSEQ multiplex PCR; TCRdb's copy has only in-frame clones and leaves some out. Among more than 300,000 clones listed, nearly 90% were seen once. The source material was PBMCs or T cells enriched from blood (not recorded which). This rearrangement joins TRBV3-1 (or the pseudogene TRBV3-2) to TRBJ2-4; 9 bases are a match to TRBD1. The clonotype originates from a woman between 25 and 40 years old who had recovered from COVID-19. The CDR3 protein is CASSQDGTGNIQYF. As DNA, the CDR3 is TGTGCCAGCAGCCAAGACGGGACAGGGAACATTCAGTACTTC.